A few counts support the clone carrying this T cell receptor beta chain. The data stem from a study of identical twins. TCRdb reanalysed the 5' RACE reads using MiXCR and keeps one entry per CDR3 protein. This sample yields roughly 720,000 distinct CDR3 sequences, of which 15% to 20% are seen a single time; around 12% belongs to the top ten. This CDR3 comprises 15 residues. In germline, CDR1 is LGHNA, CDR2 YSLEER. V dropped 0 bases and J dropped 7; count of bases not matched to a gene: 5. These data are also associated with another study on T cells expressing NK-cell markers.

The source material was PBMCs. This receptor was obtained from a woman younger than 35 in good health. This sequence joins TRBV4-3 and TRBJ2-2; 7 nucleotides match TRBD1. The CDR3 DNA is TGCGCCAGCAGCCAAGAACAGGGGAGAATCGGGGAGCTGTTTTTT. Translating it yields CASSQEQGRIGELFF.